This T cell receptor (beta chain) originates from a study of blood T cell repertoires in COVID-19. Enrolment of Seattle patients took place during active infection, and they were followed longitudinally. In the original workflow: Estimation of nucleated cell counts was performed using reference gene primer amplification. Using immunoSEQ multiplex PCR, the repertoire was profiled, and TCRdb retains in-frame clones only, with some absent. The V and J calls and the clone size are those of that table, but D and trimming were determined from the DNA. Here the sample spans 180,000 or so clones, approximately 87% being singletons. Germline trimming cut 5 bases from V and 3 bases from J; bases unmatched to any gene: 5. The germline gives CDR1 SGHTA, CDR2 FQGTGA. The CDR3 sequence is 15 residues long.

The sequence was obtained from a person aged 65 to 85 with COVID-19, enrolled during active disease. Sample: peripheral blood. The chain employs TRBV7-3 and TRBJ2-2, with 8 bases fitting TRBD2. The CDR3 coding sequence is TGTGCCAGCAGCCGAAGCGGGGGAGACACCGGGGAGCTGTTTTTT. Encoded protein: CASSRSGGDTGELFF.